These 25 T cell receptor beta chains were sequenced from one sample in a study of blood T cell repertoires in COVID-19. Profiling relied on immunoSEQ multiplex PCR, and the TCRdb table lists in-frame clones only, not all of them. The profile shows about 79,000 clones, approximately 90% of them singletons. Material: peripheral blood. These TCRs come from a man between 70 and 80 years old with active or convalescent COVID-19.

The V and J genes are TRBV6-2 or TRBV6-3 and TRBJ2-7, with 9 bases fitting TRBD1. V gave up 4 bases and J gave up 6 bases; unmatched junction bases: 4. Looked up from germline, CDR1 is MNHEY and CDR2 is SVGEGT. The CDR3 sequence is 13 residues long. The CDR3 sequence is CASSWGTGTEQYF. CDR3 nucleotides: TGTGCCAGCAGTTGGGGGACAGGGACCGAGCAGTACTTC.

V usage is TRBV7-6 and J usage is TRBJ2-3; TRBD2 agrees at 9 bases. This CDR3 comprises 15 residues. V was pared by 1 base and J by 3 bases, with 2 bases of the junction left unmatched. Germline V gives CDR1 SGHVS, CDR2 FNYEAQ. CDR3 region: CASSLGAGGTDTQYF. The CDR3 DNA follows: TGTGCCAGCAGCTTAGGAGCGGGAGGTACAGATACGCAGTATTTT.

This clone has only one observation. The chain couples TRBV29-1 to TRBJ1-2; 7 bases align to TRBD1. Looked up from germline, CDR1 is SQVTM and CDR2 is ANQGSEA. V was clipped by 6 bases and J by 6 bases; unmatched bases: 7. The CDR3 runs 12 residues. This chain's CDR3 is CSVGDSRNGYTF. CDR3 sequence (DNA): TGCAGCGTGGGGGACAGCCGAAATGGCTACACCTTC.

This rearrangement joins TRBV2 to TRBJ1-5; 8 bases align to TRBD1. Unmatched junction bases numbered 12, after V lost 6 bases and J lost 2 bases. Germline CDR1 SNHLY, CDR2 FYNNEI. This CDR3 comprises 17 residues. The CDR3 nucleotides are TGTGCCAGCAGGATCGACCTGACAGGGGCACGCAATCAGCCCCAGCATTTT. Translated: CASRIDLTGARNQPQHF.

The chain carries TRBV5-1 and TRBJ1-1, with 10 bases lining up with TRBD1. CDR3 length: 15 amino acids. Germline trimming cut 4 bases from V and 13 bases from J; bases unmatched to any gene: 16. Germline V gene lookup returns CDR1 SGHRS and CDR2 YFSETQ. The CDR3, as DNA: TGCGCCAGCAGCCCGCTAGTCCCGGGACAGGGGACGGTTTTCTTT. Translating it yields CASSPLVPGQGTVFF.

This clone was picked up one time. The chain combines TRBV6-7 with TRBJ1-3; 7 bases line up with TRBD1. TRBV6-7 belongs to the ORF category, with a function that is uncertain. The V segment lost 5 bases and the J segment 3 bases; nucleotides outside the gene matches: 7. This CDR3 region has 15 residues. The chain's CDR3 is CASSTDREDGNTIYF. DNA for the CDR3: TGTGCCAGCAGTACCGACAGGGAGGATGGAAACACCATATATTTT.

This clone was recorded a few times. The chain is built from TRBV4-2 and TRBJ1-1, with 9 nucleotides matching TRBD1. CDR1 is LGHNA, CDR2 YNFKEQ, per germline. Trimming took 4 bases from V and 0 from J; bases not matched to a gene: 12. The CDR3 spans 18 residues. CDR3 sequence: CASSRNTGGYLMNTEAFF. DNA of the CDR3: TGTGCCAGCAGCCGAAATACAGGGGGCTATTTGATGAACACTGAAGCTTTCTTT.

The chain uses TRBV28 and TRBJ1-2, with D unresolved. V dropped 8 bases and J dropped 1 base, with 5 bases sitting between them. This CDR3 is 11 amino acids long. Germline V gives CDR1 MDHEN, CDR2 SYDVKM. The CDR3 here is CASRDNYGYTF. CDR3 nucleotide sequence: TGTGCCAGCCGGGATAACTATGGCTACACCTTC.

The chain uses TRBV28 and TRBJ1-4; maybe TRBD1 (5 bases). The CDR3 sequence is 15 residues long. Deletions cut 5 bases from V and 9 bases from J, with 19 bases between. CDR1 MDHEN and CDR2 SYDVKM come from the germline V gene. CDR3 in amino acids: CASSNLPRGVQKLFF. In DNA, the CDR3 is TGTGCCAGCAGTAACCTCCCCCGGGGGGTCCAAAAACTGTTTTTT.

This clone was found a few times. The rearrangement uses TRBV3-1 (or the pseudogene TRBV3-2) and TRBJ1-3; D gene unclear. Per the germline V gene, CDR1 is LGHDT and CDR2 is YNNKEL (reference sequence). The CDR3 is 17 residues long. The germline V and J ends were trimmed by 2 bases and 4 bases, with 18 bases remaining between them. The CDR3 region has the DNA TGTGCCAGCAGCCAATCGGGTGTCCGTGTAGTAGGAAACACCATATATTTT. Encoded protein: CASSQSGVRVVGNTIYF.

The gene calls are TRBV5-1 and TRBJ1-1; no clear D gene. The CDR3 is made up of 17 amino acids. CDR1 is SGHRS, CDR2 YFSETQ, per germline. V dropped 0 bases and J dropped 1 base, with 16 bases sitting between them. The CDR3 sequence is CASSLGQAPARNTEAFF. The DNA for the CDR3 is TGCGCCAGCAGCTTGGGTCAGGCCCCCGCCCGGAACACTGAAGCTTTCTTT.

The chain carries TRBV11-1 and TRBJ2-1, with D maybe TRBD1 (5 bases). V lost 2 bases, J lost 2 bases, and 13 bases lay in between. In germline, CDR1 is SGHAT, CDR2 FQDESV (reference sequence). This CDR3 spans 16 amino acids. The CDR3 spells CASSLLMPGPYNEQFF. CDR3 nucleotide sequence: TGTGCCAGCAGCTTATTAATGCCAGGGCCCTACAATGAGCAGTTCTTC.

The V and J genes are TRBV18 and TRBJ1-6, with 8 bases aligning to TRBD1. The CDR3 runs 15 residues. The V and J ends lost 3 bases and 5 bases, in that order; junction bases with no gene match: 3. CDR1 is KGHSH and CDR2 is LQKENI in the germline V gene. The CDR3 reads CASSPGQGDNSPLHF. The CDR3 DNA reads as TGTGCCAGCTCACCCGGACAGGGCGATAATTCACCCCTCCACTTT.

This clone was found a few times. The chain couples TRBV30 to TRBJ1-2, with TRBD1 identical over 7 bases. In germline, CDR1 is GTSNPN, CDR2 SVGIG (reference sequence). The CDR3 totals 13 residues. With V trimmed by 2 bases and J by 8 bases, 8 bases remained unmatched. CDR3 coding DNA: TGTGCCTGGAGTTTACAGGGGCGGTCAGGCTACACCTTC. This sequence encodes CAWSLQGRSGYTF.

DNA of the CDR3: TGTGCCAGCAGCTTAGGACTAGCGGTTAACACCGGGGAGCTGTTTTTT. The encoded protein is CASSLGLAVNTGELFF. V gene TRBV5-4 combines with J gene TRBJ2-2; 10 bases are shared with TRBD2. The CDR3 sequence is 16 residues long. V dropped 2 bases and J dropped 2; count of bases not matched to a gene: 3. Germline V gene lookup returns CDR1 SGHNT and CDR2 YYREEE (reference sequence).

This rearrangement joins TRBV5-1 to TRBJ1-6; no clear D gene. Germline lookup yields CDR1 SGHRS and CDR2 YFSETQ. V dropped 0 bases and J dropped 8 bases, with 6 bases sitting between them. CDR3 length equals 13 residues. In DNA, the CDR3 is TGCGCCAGCAGCTTGGGTCCGGATTCACCCCTCCACTTT. Protein: CASSLGPDSPLHF.

The V gene is TRBV5-1, the J gene TRBJ2-6, with 9 bases fitting TRBD1. Trimming removed 2 bases from V and 3 bases from J; junction bases left unmatched: 15. The CDR3 has 20 amino acids. Germline CDR1 and CDR2: SGHRS and YFSETQ. The CDR3 protein is CASSFPPTGTGFFGANVLTF. CDR3 nucleotides: TGCGCCAGCAGCTTTCCCCCGACCGGGACAGGGTTCTTTGGGGCCAACGTCCTGACTTTC.

Concerning this clone itself: At one end, the junction sequence differs from germline, possibly due to a read error. DNA for the CDR3: TGTGCTAGCAGCTCTCGGGCGGCTAGCGGGATTACCGGGGAGCTGTTTTTT. It specifies CASSSRAASGITGELFF. This chain uses TRBV7-7 with TRBJ2-2; 9 bases are shared with TRBD2. Germline assignment: CDR1 SSHAT and CDR2 FNYEAQ (reference sequence). There are 17 residues in the CDR3.

The chain employs TRBV5-5 and TRBJ2-1, with 9 bases lining up with TRBD2. Unmatched junction bases numbered 5, after V lost 1 base and J lost 6 bases. The germline CDR1 and CDR2 sequences are SGHKS and YYEKEE (reference sequence). The CDR3 runs 15 residues. CDR3 nucleotides: TGTGCCAGCAGCTTGTTAGCGGGAGTTCTCAATGAGCAGTTCTTC. It encodes CASSLLAGVLNEQFF.

The CDR3: CASSSLPTFGQNEQFF. The CDR3 DNA is TGTGCCAGCAGCTCCCTACCAACGTTTGGACAAAATGAGCAGTTCTTC. The chain couples TRBV7-3 to TRBJ2-1; possible D gene TRBD1, 5 bases. V lost 4 bases, J lost 7 bases, and 20 bases lay in between. CDR3 length: 16 residues. The germline CDR1 and CDR2 sequences are SGHTA and FQGTGA.

The rearrangement links TRBV6-2 or TRBV6-3 to TRBJ2-7; 8 bases agree with TRBD1. The CDR3 runs to 15 residues. Trimming removed 4 bases from V and 4 bases from J; junction bases left unmatched: 9. CDR1 is MNHEY, CDR2 SVGEGT, per germline. CDR3 region: CASSSPGTGQYEQYF. CDR3 DNA: TGTGCCAGCAGTTCCCCAGGGACAGGTCAATACGAGCAGTACTTC.

The CDR3 DNA reads as TGTGCCAGCAGCTTAGAAGCGAGCGGGCGCTCCTACAATGAGCAGTTCTTC. Translated: CASSLEASGRSYNEQFF. The rearrangement uses TRBV7-6 and TRBJ2-1, with D possibly TRBD2 on 6 matching bases. Trimming pared 1 base from V and 0 bases from J, leaving 13 bases between. CDR1 and CDR2 from the germline V gene are SGHVS and FNYEAQ. The CDR3 has 17 residues. Using reference TRBV7-6 and TRBJ2-1 for the parts outside the CDR3, the full variable domain is GAGVSQSPRYKVTKRGQDVALRCDPISGHVSLYWYRQALGQGPEFLTYFNYEAQQDKSGLPNDRFSAERPEGSISTLTIQRTEQRDSAMYRCASSLEASGRSYNEQFFGPGTRLTVL.

This chain links TRBV6-6 with TRBJ2-7, with TRBD2 matching over 11 bases. V gave up 5 bases and J gave up 2 bases; unmatched junction bases: 11. Per the germline V gene, CDR1 is MNHNY and CDR2 is SVGAGI (reference sequence). CDR3 length equals 17 residues. CDR3 nucleotide sequence: TGTGCCAGCAGTCCCCAGCTTTCTAGCGGGGGGACCTACGAGCAGTACTTC. Translation: CASSPQLSSGGTYEQYF.

This rearrangement joins TRBV3-1 (or the pseudogene TRBV3-2) to TRBJ2-7, with D tentatively TRBD2 (6 bases). V was cut by 0 bases and J by 3 bases, with 15 bases left in between. This CDR3 spans 16 amino acids. Germline lookup yields CDR1 LGHDT and CDR2 YNNKEL (reference sequence). The CDR3 coding sequence is TGTGCCAGCAGCCAAGATTACGGGACTGGAGGCTACGAGCAGTACTTC. Residues: CASSQDYGTGGYEQYF.

The V gene is TRBV4-3, the J gene TRBJ1-2; 8 nucleotides align to TRBD1. This CDR3 comprises 14 residues. Germline CDR1 reads LGHNA; CDR2 reads YSLEER. The V and J ends lost 6 bases and 8 bases, in that order; junction bases with no gene match: 11. DNA of the CDR3: TGCGCCAGCAGTCGCGACCAGGGGGCAGGGGGCTACACCTTC. It translates to CASSRDQGAGGYTF.